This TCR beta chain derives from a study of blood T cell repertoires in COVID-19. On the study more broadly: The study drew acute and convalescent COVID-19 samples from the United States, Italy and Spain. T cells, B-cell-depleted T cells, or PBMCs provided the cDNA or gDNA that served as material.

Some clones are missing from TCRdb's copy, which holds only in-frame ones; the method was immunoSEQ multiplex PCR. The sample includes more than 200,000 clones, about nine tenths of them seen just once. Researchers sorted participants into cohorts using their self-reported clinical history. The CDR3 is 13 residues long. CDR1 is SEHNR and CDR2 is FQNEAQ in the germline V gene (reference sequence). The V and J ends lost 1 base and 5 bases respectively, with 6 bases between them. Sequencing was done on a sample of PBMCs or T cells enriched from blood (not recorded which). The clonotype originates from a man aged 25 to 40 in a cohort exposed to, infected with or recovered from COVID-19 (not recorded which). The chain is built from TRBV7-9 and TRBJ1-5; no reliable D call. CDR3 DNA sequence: TGTGCCAGCAGCTTAGATACGGATCAGCCCCAGCATTTT. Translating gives CASSLDTDQPQHF.